The 32 T cell receptor beta chains in this list originate from one sample, sequenced in a study of cytomegalovirus exposure and HLA in healthy donors. Assay: immunoSEQ multiplex PCR; the TCRdb copy retains only in-frame clones and omits some. The repertoire consists of fewer than 300,000 clones, with around 89% occurring once and the leading ten covering roughly 1%. Sequencing used PBMCs. These receptors were taken from a woman aged 18-29 years in good health and CMV-seronegative.

The V call is TRBV28, the J call TRBJ1-5, with TRBD1 matching 9 bases. Germline V gene sequence: CDR1 MDHEN, CDR2 SYDVKM. V gave up 2 bases and J gave up 5 bases; unmatched junction bases: 16. The CDR3 is 19 residues long. The CDR3 coding sequence is TGTGCCAGCAGTTTACCGACAACTTCGGGACAGGGCGGCGATCAGCCCCAGCATTTT. Translating gives CASSLPTTSGQGGDQPQHF.

The rearrangement joins TRBV4-3 to TRBJ2-2, with TRBD2 matching 8 bases. The V gene end was trimmed by 7 bases and the J gene end by 0 bases; junction bases not matched to a gene: 10. The CDR3 runs 17 residues. Germline V gives CDR1 LGHNA, CDR2 YSLEER. CDR3 in DNA: TGCGCCAGCACCCGTACCTTACTAGCGGCGAACACCGGGGAGCTGTTTTTT. It specifies CASTRTLLAANTGELFF.

The genes are TRBV6-5 and TRBJ1-5; possible D gene TRBD1, 5 bases. Germline lookup yields CDR1 MNHEY and CDR2 SVGAGI. This CDR3 is 15 amino acids long. V gave up 9 bases and J gave up 3 bases, with 18 bases separating them. This chain's CDR3 is CARTQKGRVNQPQHF. The CDR3 DNA follows: TGTGCCAGGACCCAAAAGGGCAGGGTCAATCAGCCCCAGCATTTT.

The chain recombines TRBV6-1 with TRBJ2-4, with TRBD1 matching over 8 bases. The CDR3 has 13 amino acids. Trimming at V came to 7 bases and at J to 9 bases, leaving 8 bases not matched to a gene. Looked up from germline, CDR1 is MNHNS and CDR2 is SASEGT. The CDR3 DNA sequence: TGTGCCAGCACCGGACAGGGCAAGGGCATTCAGTACTTC. Its translation: CASTGQGKGIQYF.

The rearrangement links TRBV2 to TRBJ1-4, with TRBD1 identical over 8 bases. CDR1 is SNHLY and CDR2 is FYNNEI in the germline V gene. V trimming: 6 bases; J trimming: 8 bases; junction bases outside the gene matches: 5. The CDR3 loop spans 13 amino acids. The CDR3 loop is CASRTGAQEKLFF. For the CDR3, the DNA is TGTGCCAGCAGGACAGGGGCGCAGGAAAAACTGTTTTTT.

The CDR3 DNA reads as TGTGCCACAACGGTGGGCCTGAACACTGAAGCTTTCTTT. Protein: CATTVGLNTEAFF. The chain recombines TRBV28 with TRBJ1-1; D gene unclear. Germline CDR1 is MDHEN and CDR2 is SYDVKM. The CDR3 covers 13 residues. V dropped 10 bases and J dropped 0 bases, with 12 bases sitting between them.

The CDR3 DNA reads TGTGCCAGCAGCTTGGTGTCTTCGAATGAGCAGTTCTTC. This encodes CASSLVSSNEQFF. V gene TRBV5-6 combines with J gene TRBJ2-1, with D unclear. The CDR3 contains 13 residues. V shed 0 bases and J shed 7 bases, with 8 bases lying between them. Germline CDR1 SGHDT, CDR2 YYEEEE.

This sequence joins TRBV18 and TRBJ2-1, with D possibly TRBD2 on 6 matching bases. CDR3 length equals 15 residues. Trimming stripped 6 bases from V and 4 bases from J, with 16 bases between. Germline assignment: CDR1 KGHSH and CDR2 LQKENI. CDR3 in DNA: TGTGCCAGCTCCCCGCGGGGAAGGGGATACAATGAGCAGTTCTTC. It encodes CASSPRGRGYNEQFF.

CDR3 sequence (DNA): TGTGCCAGTATGACAGGGGACCCCTACTATGGCTACACCTTC. Translating gives CASMTGDPYYGYTF. The chain joins TRBV19 to TRBJ1-2; 8 bases align to TRBD1. V was clipped by 7 bases and J by 3 bases; unmatched bases: 7. CDR1 is LNHDA and CDR2 is SQIVND in the germline V gene (reference sequence). The CDR3 has 14 amino acids.

The chain combines TRBV28 with TRBJ1-2; D unresolved. This CDR3 region has 13 residues. Germline V gene lookup returns CDR1 MDHEN and CDR2 SYDVKM. The V end lost 2 bases, the J end lost 4 bases, and 8 bases lay between the germline ends. The CDR3 region has the DNA TGTGCCAGCAGTTTACCAGTTCCCTATGGCTACACCTTC. It specifies CASSLPVPYGYTF.

The J gene is TRBJ1-3, the V gene TRBV4-3; D is perhaps TRBD1 (5 bases). There are 15 residues in the CDR3. Germline CDR1 LGHNA, CDR2 YSLEER. Trimming left V 1 base short and J 0 bases short, with 7 bases between. DNA for the CDR3: TGCGCCAGCAGCCAAGGACAGACCTCTGGAAACACCATATATTTT. As protein: CASSQGQTSGNTIYF.

This clone was counted a single time. This chain connects TRBV28 to TRBJ1-5; possibly TRBD1 for D (6 bases). The germline V and J ends were trimmed by 5 bases and 6 bases, with 11 bases remaining between them. The CDR3 is made up of 13 amino acids. From germline, CDR1 is MDHEN and CDR2 SYDVKM. As DNA, the CDR3 is TGTGCCAGCAGTCCTAGGGGGAGTCAGCCCCAGCATTTT. Its protein is CASSPRGSQPQHF.

V gene TRBV27 combines with J gene TRBJ2-7; weak D call: TRBD2 (6 bases). There are 14 residues in the CDR3. Looked up from germline, CDR1 is MNHEY and CDR2 is SMNVEV (reference sequence). V was cut by 5 bases and J by 2 bases, with 13 bases left in between. The CDR3 sequence is CASSLRQRAYEQYF. CDR3 coding DNA: TGTGCCAGCAGTCTCCGACAGCGGGCCTACGAGCAGTACTTC.

This chain links TRBV11-1 with TRBJ2-3, with unresolved D. CDR1 is SGHAT and CDR2 is FQDESV in the germline V gene (reference sequence). The V and J ends lost 6 bases and 5 bases respectively, with 15 bases between them. This CDR3 spans 14 amino acids. Written as DNA, the CDR3 is TGTGCCAGCAGTCCGGTCCTCGGTGGAGATACGCAGTATTTT. Translated: CASSPVLGGDTQYF.

This rearrangement joins TRBV30 to TRBJ1-4, with D unclear. The CDR3 consists of 17 residues. V was trimmed by 3 bases and J by 7 bases, leaving 24 bases between them. Germline values: CDR1 GTSNPN, CDR2 SVGIG (reference sequence). This CDR3 is CAWRRPGNPRSLEKLFF. CDR3 nucleotide sequence: TGTGCCTGGAGGCGTCCCGGGAACCCCCGATCTCTTGAAAAACTGTTTTTT.

The chain combines TRBV5-1 with TRBJ2-7; no clear D. The CDR3 is made up of 14 amino acids. V was pared by 4 bases and J by 4 bases, with 15 bases between. CDR1 and CDR2 from the germline V gene are SGHRS and YFSETQ. In DNA, the CDR3 is TGCGCCAGCAGCATGGACCAGCTGCGGTACGAGCAGTACTTC. Amino acid sequence: CASSMDQLRYEQYF.

This chain uses TRBV28 with TRBJ1-2; 8 positions agree with TRBD1. The CDR3 sequence is 13 residues long. The V and J ends lost 4 bases and 3 bases, in that order; junction bases with no gene match: 1. Germline CDR1 reads MDHEN; CDR2 reads SYDVKM. The CDR3 sequence: CASSWGQDYGYTF. The CDR3 bases are TGTGCCAGCAGTTGGGGACAGGACTATGGCTACACCTTC.

This clone showed up just once. This chain connects TRBV9 to TRBJ1-1, with D perhaps matching TRBD1 (5 bases). CDR1 is SGDLS, CDR2 YYNGEE, per germline. V was clipped by 4 bases and J by 2 bases, with 9 bases between them. This CDR3 is 13 amino acids long. For the CDR3, the DNA is TGTGCCAGCAGCAGAGGACACAACACTGAAGCTTTCTTT. It specifies CASSRGHNTEAFF.

This clone was detected only once. The V call is TRBV5-1, the J call TRBJ1-1; D unresolved. Germline lookup yields CDR1 SGHRS and CDR2 YFSETQ. CDR3 length: 15 amino acids. V lost 0 bases and J lost 5, with 14 bases in between. For the CDR3, the DNA is TGCGCCAGCAGCTTGGGCAGGAGGAGGTCTACTGAAGCTTTCTTT. Translated, it gives CASSLGRRRSTEAFF. The complete variable domain, with remaining parts taken from reference TRBV5-1 and TRBJ1-1, reads KAGVTQTPRYLIKTRGQQVTLSCSPISGHRSVSWYQQTPGQGLQFLFEYFSETQRNKGNFPGRFSGRQFSNSRSEMNVSTLELGDSALYLCASSLGRRRSTEAFFGQGTRLTVV.

This clone was seen once. This chain links TRBV5-6 with TRBJ1-5; 9 nucleotides agree with TRBD1. Germline-derived CDR1 and CDR2 are SGHDT and YYEEEE. The CDR3 sequence is 15 residues long. V shed 4 bases and J 2 bases; nucleotides not matched to a gene: 4. The CDR3: CASSPWTGGNQPQHF. CDR3 DNA sequence: TGTGCCAGCAGCCCATGGACAGGGGGCAATCAGCCCCAGCATTTT.

The rearrangement links TRBV27 to TRBJ1-2; TRBD1 matches at 10 bases. Trimming cost V 2 bases and J 4 bases; bases outside gene matches: 1. Per germline, CDR1 MNHEY and CDR2 SMNVEV (reference sequence). The CDR3 has 14 amino acids. The CDR3 DNA sequence: TGTGCCAGCAGTTTACGACAGGGGGCCTATGGCTACACCTTC. Encoded protein: CASSLRQGAYGYTF.

This sequence joins TRBV10-3 and TRBJ2-2; 7 bases are shared with TRBD2. CDR3 length equals 17 residues. Germline-derived CDR1 and CDR2 are ENHRY and SYGVKD. Unmatched junction bases numbered 12, after V lost 4 bases and J lost 4 bases. The CDR3 loop is CAISGGSGPLITGELFF. In nucleotides, the CDR3 is TGTGCCATCAGTGGTGGTAGCGGGCCTTTAATCACCGGGGAGCTGTTTTTT.

The chain has TRBV5-1 and TRBJ1-6; D is unclear. The CDR3 has 15 residues. Germline CDR1 and CDR2: SGHRS and YFSETQ. Trimming left V 2 bases short and J 0 bases short, with 6 bases between. CDR3 protein: CASSFLSSYNSPLHF. As DNA, the CDR3 is TGCGCCAGCAGCTTCTTGAGCTCCTATAATTCACCCCTCCACTTT.

The chain joins TRBV5-1 to TRBJ2-1; TRBD2 aligns across 10 bases. J gave up 7 bases and V 1 base, and 8 bases lay outside the gene matches. The CDR3 consists of 16 residues. Germline-derived CDR1 and CDR2 are SGHRS and YFSETQ. The CDR3 is CASSLRLASGSNEQFF. As DNA, the CDR3 is TGCGCCAGCAGCTTGAGGTTGGCTAGCGGGAGTAATGAGCAGTTCTTC. Looking up the rest from reference TRBV5-1 and TRBJ2-1 gives the full variable domain: KAGVTQTPRYLIKTRGQQVTLSCSPISGHRSVSWYQQTPGQGLQFLFEYFSETQRNKGNFPGRFSGRQFSNSRSEMNVSTLELGDSALYLCASSLRLASGSNEQFFGPGTRLTVL.

The chain links TRBV7-2 to TRBJ2-7, with 9 bases matching TRBD2. Germline V gene data show CDR1 as SGHTA and CDR2 as FQGNSA. This CDR3 spans 14 amino acids. V lost 3 bases and J lost 2; bases outside the gene matches: 2. DNA of the CDR3: TGTGCCAGCAGCTTGGCTAGCGGGACCTACGAGCAGTACTTC. Amino acid sequence: CASSLASGTYEQYF.

The chain combines TRBV4-3 with TRBJ2-7; TRBD2 agrees at 9 bases. Trimming removed 1 base from V and 4 bases from J; junction bases left unmatched: 5. In germline, CDR1 is LGHNA, CDR2 YSLEER. This CDR3 is 15 amino acids long. The chain's CDR3 is CASSQGAGGIYEQYF. CDR3 nucleotides: TGCGCCAGCAGCCAAGGAGCGGGAGGAATTTACGAGCAGTACTTC.

The CDR3 nucleotides read TGTGCCATCAGGGGGGAGGTGGCTCAGCCCCAGCATTTT. Protein product: CAIRGEVAQPQHF. This chain links TRBV10-3 with TRBJ1-5; tentative D call: TRBD1 (5 bases). With 6 bases removed from V and 6 bases from J, the gap between germline ends came to 12 bases. CDR3 size: 13 residues. Germline lookup yields CDR1 ENHRY and CDR2 SYGVKD.

The V call is TRBV7-2, the J call TRBJ2-1; D is ambiguous. V lost 5 bases and J 1 base, leaving 15 bases between the germline ends. The CDR3 extends over 16 amino acids. The germline V gene encodes CDR1 SGHTA and CDR2 FQGNSA. The chain's CDR3 is CASSLGRYYSYNEQFF. The CDR3 DNA is TGTGCCAGCAGCCTAGGTCGGTACTATTCCTACAATGAGCAGTTCTTC.

This chain connects TRBV14 to TRBJ1-2, with a tentative D call TRBD1 (6 bases). V was pared by 8 bases and J by 5 bases, with 6 bases between. Germline V gene lookup returns CDR1 SGHDN and CDR2 FVKESK. The CDR3 totals 10 residues. This chain's CDR3 is CASGQYGYTF. The DNA of the CDR3 is TGTGCCAGCGGACAGTATGGCTACACCTTC.

Worth noting for this clone: The sample contains more than one DNA sequence encoding this CDR3. Here the CDR3 reads CASSLSGYEQYF. Written as DNA, the CDR3 is TGTGCCAGCAGTTTGTCAGGGTACGAGCAGTACTTC. The J gene is TRBJ2-7, the V gene TRBV28, with D possibly TRBD1 on 5 matching bases. The germline V and J ends were trimmed by 3 bases and 4 bases, with 7 bases remaining between them. Germline values: CDR1 MDHEN, CDR2 SYDVKM. The CDR3 loop spans 12 amino acids.

Regarding this clone: The same CDR3 is also encoded by other DNA sequences in this sample. J is TRBJ1-5 and V is TRBV6-5; perhaps TRBD1 as D (6 bases). V gave up 5 bases and J gave up 5 bases, with 13 bases separating them. This CDR3 is built from 14 residues. The germline gives CDR1 MNHEY, CDR2 SVGAGI. The CDR3 coding sequence is TGTGCCAGCAGTCCTCAGGGGATCGATCAGCCCCAGCATTTT. As protein: CASSPQGIDQPQHF.

The J gene is TRBJ1-2, the V gene TRBV5-4; a weak D match, TRBD1 (5 bases). The CDR3 contains 14 residues. Looked up from germline, CDR1 is SGHNT and CDR2 is YYREEE (reference sequence). Trimming stripped 0 bases from V and 4 bases from J, with 10 bases between. The CDR3 coding sequence is TGTGCCAGCAGCTTGGTACAGGAGACCTATGGCTACACCTTC. Protein sequence: CASSLVQETYGYTF.